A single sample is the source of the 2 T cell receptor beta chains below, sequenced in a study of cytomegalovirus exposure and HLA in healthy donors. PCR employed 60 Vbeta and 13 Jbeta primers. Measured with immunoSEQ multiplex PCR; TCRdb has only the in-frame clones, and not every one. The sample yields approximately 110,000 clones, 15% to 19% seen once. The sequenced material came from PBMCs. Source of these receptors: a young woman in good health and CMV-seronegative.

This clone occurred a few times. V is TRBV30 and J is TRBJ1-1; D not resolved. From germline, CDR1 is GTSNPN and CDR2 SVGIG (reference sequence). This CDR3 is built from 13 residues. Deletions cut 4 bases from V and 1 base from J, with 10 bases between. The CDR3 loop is CAWTGAPNTEAFF. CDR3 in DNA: TGTGCCTGGACAGGTGCCCCGAACACTGAAGCTTTCTTT. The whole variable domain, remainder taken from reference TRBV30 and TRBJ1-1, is SQTIHQWPATLVQPVGSPLSLECTVEGTSNPNLYWYRQAAGRGLQLLFYSVGIGQISSEVPQNLSASRPQDRQFILSSKKLLLSDSGFYLCAWTGAPNTEAFFGQGTRLTVV.

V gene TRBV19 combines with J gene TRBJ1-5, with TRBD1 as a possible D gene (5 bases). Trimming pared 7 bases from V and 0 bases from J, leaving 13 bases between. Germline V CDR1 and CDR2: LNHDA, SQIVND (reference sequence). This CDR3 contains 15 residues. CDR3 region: CASNYGGYSNQPQHF. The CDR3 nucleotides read TGTGCCAGTAATTACGGGGGTTATAGCAATCAGCCCCAGCATTTT.